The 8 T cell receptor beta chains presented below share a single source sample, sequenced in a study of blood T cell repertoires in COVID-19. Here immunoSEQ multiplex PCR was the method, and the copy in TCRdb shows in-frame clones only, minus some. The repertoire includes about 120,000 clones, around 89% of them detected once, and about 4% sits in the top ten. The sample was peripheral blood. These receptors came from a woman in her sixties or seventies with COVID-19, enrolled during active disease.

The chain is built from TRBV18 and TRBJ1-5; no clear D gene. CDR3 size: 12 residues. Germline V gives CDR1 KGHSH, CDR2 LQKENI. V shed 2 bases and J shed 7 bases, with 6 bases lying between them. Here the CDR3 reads CASSPSTQPQHF. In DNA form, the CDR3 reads TGTGCCAGCTCACCAAGCACGCAGCCCCAGCATTTT.

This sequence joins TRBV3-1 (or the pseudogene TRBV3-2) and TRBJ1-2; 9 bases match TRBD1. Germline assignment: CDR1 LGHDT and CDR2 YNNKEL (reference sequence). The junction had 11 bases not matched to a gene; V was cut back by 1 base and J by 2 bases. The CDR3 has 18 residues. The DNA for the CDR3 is TGTGCCAGCAGCCAAGGACCGGGACAGGGCAAAACAAACTATGGCTACACCTTC. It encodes CASSQGPGQGKTNYGYTF.

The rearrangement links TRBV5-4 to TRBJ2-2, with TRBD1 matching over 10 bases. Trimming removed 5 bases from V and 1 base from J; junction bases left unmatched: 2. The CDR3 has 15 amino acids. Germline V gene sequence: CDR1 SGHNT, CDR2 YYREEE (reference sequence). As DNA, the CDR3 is TGTGCCAGCAGTTGGGACAGGGGGAACACCGGGGAGCTGTTTTTT. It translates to CASSWDRGNTGELFF.

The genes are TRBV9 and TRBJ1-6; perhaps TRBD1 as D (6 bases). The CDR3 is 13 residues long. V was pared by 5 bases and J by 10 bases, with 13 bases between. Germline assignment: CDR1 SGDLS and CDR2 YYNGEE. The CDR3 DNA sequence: TGTGCCAGCAGGGGGGGGCTGGGGTCACCCCTCCACTTT. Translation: CASRGGLGSPLHF.

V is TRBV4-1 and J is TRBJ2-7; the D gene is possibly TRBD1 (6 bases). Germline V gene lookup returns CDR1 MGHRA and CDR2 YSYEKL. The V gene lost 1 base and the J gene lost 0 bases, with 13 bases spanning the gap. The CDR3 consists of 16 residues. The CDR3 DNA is TGCGCCAGCAGCCAAGCGGGCAGGGACACCTCCTACGAGCAGTACTTC. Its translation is CASSQAGRDTSYEQYF.

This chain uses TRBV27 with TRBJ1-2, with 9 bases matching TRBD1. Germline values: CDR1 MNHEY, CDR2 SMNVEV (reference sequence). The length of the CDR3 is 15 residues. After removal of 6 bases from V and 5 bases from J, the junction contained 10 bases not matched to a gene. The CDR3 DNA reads TGTGCCAGCAGACAACCGGGACAGGGATTATATGGCTACACCTTC. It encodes CASRQPGQGLYGYTF.

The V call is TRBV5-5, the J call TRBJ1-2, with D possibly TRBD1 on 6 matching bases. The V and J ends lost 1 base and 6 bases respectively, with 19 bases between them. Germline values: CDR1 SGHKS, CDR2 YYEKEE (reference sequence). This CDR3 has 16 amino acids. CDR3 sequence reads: CASSLMWGRGQDGYTF. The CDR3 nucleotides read TGTGCCAGCAGCTTGATGTGGGGGCGCGGGCAAGATGGCTACACCTTC.

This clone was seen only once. CDR3 amino acids: CASSSYRGVDNEQFF. The CDR3 DNA sequence: TGTGCCAGCAGCTCTTACAGGGGCGTCGACAATGAGCAGTTCTTC. The chain links TRBV7-9 to TRBJ2-1; the match to TRBD1 covers 7 bases. V lost 4 bases to trimming and J lost 5 bases; unmatched junction nucleotides: 8. Germline values: CDR1 SEHNR, CDR2 FQNEAQ (reference sequence). CDR3 length: 15 residues.